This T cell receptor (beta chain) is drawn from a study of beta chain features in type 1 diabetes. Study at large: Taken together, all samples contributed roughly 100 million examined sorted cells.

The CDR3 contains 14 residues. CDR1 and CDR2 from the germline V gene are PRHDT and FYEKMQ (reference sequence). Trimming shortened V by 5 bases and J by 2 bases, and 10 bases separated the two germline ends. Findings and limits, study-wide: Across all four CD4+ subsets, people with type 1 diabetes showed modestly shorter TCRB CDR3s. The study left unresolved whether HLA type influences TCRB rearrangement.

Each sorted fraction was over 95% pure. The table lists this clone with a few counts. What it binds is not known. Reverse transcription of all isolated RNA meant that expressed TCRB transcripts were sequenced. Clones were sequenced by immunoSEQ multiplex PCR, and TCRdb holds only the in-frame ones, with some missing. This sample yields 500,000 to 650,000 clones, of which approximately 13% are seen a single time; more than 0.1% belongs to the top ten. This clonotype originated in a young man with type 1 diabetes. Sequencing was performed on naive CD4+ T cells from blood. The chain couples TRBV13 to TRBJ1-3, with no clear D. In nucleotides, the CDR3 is TGTGCCAGCAGCGCCAGGAGTACTGGAAACACCATATATTTT. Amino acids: CASSARSTGNTIYF.